This TCR beta chain was documented in a study of T cell clonotyping in hematopoietic cell transplantation. Study background: Cytoreduction preceded collection of pretransplant recipient samples. General study points: Higher Inverse Simpson Index values in graft donor and pretransplant recipient predicted broader posttransplant TCR diversity. Few recipient clonotypes overlapped donors; over 97% were de novo at given depth.

Measured with immunoSEQ multiplex PCR; TCRdb has only the in-frame clones, and not every one. In the table there are about 19,000 clones, about 72% of which are singletons. Comment on this clone: Its antigen is not known.

The CDR3 has 14 amino acids. Trimming took 4 bases from V and 0 from J, leaving 9 bases between them. Germline assignment: CDR1 MNHEY and CDR2 SMNVEV (reference sequence). Time point described: recipient sample about 28 days before transplant, after cytoreduction. Blood collection times were about day -28 and days 30, 100, 180 posttransplant. Source: peripheral blood mononuclear cells, taken before stem cell transplant. This rearrangement joins TRBV27 to TRBJ2-5, with a possible D match to TRBD2 (5 bases). The source of this sequence is a man in his 60s with acute myeloid leukemia. Some clones in this sample may be carry-over from other donors' samples. In DNA form, the CDR3 reads TGTGCCAGCAGTTCAGCGGTCCACCAAGAGACCCAGTACTTC. This encodes CASSSAVHQETQYF.